Listed below are T cell receptor beta chains from one sample, sequenced in a study of response to subunit inactivated influenza vaccine. TCRdb re-derived calls from the RT-PCR reads in MiXCR, one entry per CDR3 protein. The repertoire consists of hundreds of thousands of distinct CDR3 sequences, with about a sixth occurring once and the leading ten covering 11%. The input for sequencing was PBMCs from blood, taken approximately 13 days after vaccination. The receptors here all came from a man aged 45-65 years who received an inactivated influenza vaccine. Each CDR3 is given with its conserved first and last residue. The order of the fields is clone size, V gene, J gene, D gene, CDR3 protein, CDR3 DNA. A D gene is named only where the DNA matches it firmly. A clone size is listed for some rows: how often the clone was seen (once, few, many), or a class if it is expanded.

NA	TRBV3-1	TRBJ1-1	NA	CASSPTLDYANTEAFF	TGTGCCAGCAGCCCAACATTGGACTACGCGAACACTGAAGCTTTCTTT
NA	TRBV5-1	TRBJ2-7	TRBD1	CASRPGQGIYEQYF	TGCGCCAGCAGACCGGGACAGGGGATTTACGAGCAGTACTTC
few	TRBV4-3	TRBJ2-7	TRBD2	CASSQELAGLSYEQYF	TGCGCCAGCAGCCAAGAATTAGCGGGGTTATCCTACGAGCAGTACTTC
NA	TRBV4-3	TRBJ2-7	NA	CASSHQNQGTYEQYF	TGCGCCAGCAGCCACCAGAACCAGGGCACCTACGAGCAGTACTTC
NA	TRBV29-1	TRBJ2-2	TRBD2	CSVVPRGGGELFF	TGCAGCGTCGTTCCGCGGGGGGGCGGGGAGCTGTTTTTT
NA	TRBV3-1	TRBJ2-4	NA	CASSQGSGDRNIQYF	TGTGCCAGCAGCCAAGGATCTGGGGATAGGAACATTCAGTACTTC
many	TRBV2	TRBJ1-2	TRBD1	CASSGLTGYGYTF	TGTGCCAGCAGTGGCTTGACAGGGTATGGCTACACCTTC
NA	TRBV20-1	TRBJ2-7	TRBD2	CSASRLAGKVYEQYF	TGCAGTGCTAGCCGACTAGCGGGAAAGGTCTACGAGCAGTACTTC
NA	TRBV5-1	TRBJ2-1	TRBD1	CASKLTGEPYNEQFF	TGCGCCAGCAAATTGACAGGGGAACCCTACAATGAGCAGTTCTTC
NA	TRBV12-3/TRBV12-4	TRBJ2-2	NA	CASSLNPNRPGELFF	TGTGCCAGCAGTTTAAACCCTAACCGCCCCGGGGAGCTGTTTTTT
NA	TRBV4-3	TRBJ2-5	NA	CASSQDYGPLETQYF	TGCGCCAGCAGCCAAGATTATGGGCCCCTAGAGACCCAGTACTTC
NA	TRBV20-1	TRBJ1-3	NA	CSALPTGGNTIYF	TGCAGTGCCCTCCCGACAGGTGGAAACACCATATATTTT
NA	TRBV7-2	TRBJ2-7	TRBD2	CASSLAVFGTSFSYEQYF	TGTGCCAGCAGCTTAGCAGTTTTCGGGACTAGCTTCTCCTACGAGCAGTACTTC
once	TRBV6-1	TRBJ2-7	TRBD2	CASREAGTSVYEQYF	TGTGCCAGCAGGGAAGCCGGGACTAGCGTCTACGAGCAGTACTTC
few	TRBV28	TRBJ2-1	TRBD2	CASSPPPGTSGRNEQFF	TGTGCCAGCAGTCCCCCCCCTGGGACTAGCGGGAGGAATGAGCAGTTCTTC
NA	TRBV5-1	TRBJ2-1	NA	CASSLNLAGNEQFF	TGCGCCAGCAGCTTGAATCTAGCAGGCAATGAGCAGTTCTTC
NA	TRBV7-8	TRBJ2-1	TRBD2	CASRKLAGVYNEQFF	TGTGCCAGCAGGAAACTAGCGGGAGTCTACAATGAGCAGTTCTTC
many	TRBV24-1	TRBJ2-5	TRBD2	CATPSGSGLRGETQYF	TGTGCCACCCCCAGCGGGAGTGGGTTGCGGGGAGAGACCCAGTACTTC
few	TRBV28	TRBJ2-2	NA	CASRSAEPLNTGELFF	TGTGCCAGCAGATCGGCAGAACCCTTGAACACCGGGGAGCTGTTTTTT
few	TRBV6-2/TRBV6-3	TRBJ2-7	NA	CASRGPNEQYF	TGTGCCAGCAGGGGCCCCAACGAGCAGTACTTC
few	TRBV28	TRBJ2-1	NA	CASTGTPSYNEQFF	TGTGCCAGCACTGGGACCCCATCCTACAATGAGCAGTTCTTC
NA	TRBV10-3	TRBJ1-2	NA	CAISASGAEAYGYTF	TGTGCCATCAGTGCATCCGGTGCTGAGGCGTATGGCTACACCTTC
few	TRBV4-3	TRBJ2-5	NA	CASSQDHGGRDQETQYF	TGCGCCAGCAGCCAAGACCACGGGGGGCGGGACCAAGAGACCCAGTACTTC
few	TRBV12-3/TRBV12-4	TRBJ2-1	NA	CASMGGALSYNEQFF	TGTGCCAGCATGGGCGGGGCTCTGTCCTACAATGAGCAGTTCTTC
few	TRBV20-1	TRBJ2-7	TRBD1	CSASPGQPYEQYF	TGCAGTGCTAGCCCGGGACAGCCCTACGAGCAGTACTTC
NA	TRBV29-1	TRBJ2-7	TRBD2	CSVSQGTSGGYEQYF	TGCAGCGTTTCCCAAGGGACTAGCGGAGGCTACGAGCAGTACTTC
few	TRBV4-3	TRBJ1-4	TRBD1	CASSQDRATANEKLFF	TGCGCCAGCAGCCAGGACAGGGCCACGGCTAATGAAAAACTGTTTTTT
NA	TRBV5-1	TRBJ2-7	TRBD1	CASGQGGSYEQYF	TGCGCCAGCGGACAGGGGGGCTCCTACGAGCAGTACTTC
NA	TRBV7-6	TRBJ2-1	TRBD2	CASSLIGVFLAGSNEQFF	TGTGCCAGCAGCTTAATTGGTGTTTTTCTAGCGGGAAGCAATGAGCAGTTCTTC
many	TRBV5-1	TRBJ1-6	NA	CASSLRGVPYNSPLHF	TGCGCCAGCAGCTTGCGAGGGGTGCCCTATAATTCACCCCTCCACTTT
few	TRBV19	TRBJ1-1	NA	CASSIVAYTEAFF	TGTGCCAGTAGTATAGTGGCATACACTGAAGCTTTCTTT
few	TRBV6-5	TRBJ2-2	NA	CASSYFRDTGELFF	TGTGCCAGCAGTTACTTCAGGGACACCGGGGAGCTGTTTTTT
few	TRBV6-2/TRBV6-3	TRBJ1-5	TRBD1	CASHPTGGTNQPQHF	TGTGCCAGCCACCCAACAGGGGGGACTAATCAGCCCCAGCATTTT
few	TRBV2	TRBJ2-2	NA	CASSEGHNTGELFF	TGTGCCAGCAGTGAGGGGCACAACACCGGGGAGCTGTTTTTT
few	TRBV6-2/TRBV6-3	TRBJ2-1	NA	CASSYLEGAADNEQFF	TGTGCCAGCAGTTACCTAGAGGGAGCGGCGGACAATGAGCAGTTCTTC
many	TRBV6-1	TRBJ2-7	NA	CASSGGGSYEQYF	TGTGCCAGCAGCGGAGGGGGCTCCTACGAGCAGTACTTC
few	TRBV3-1	TRBJ2-1	NA	CASSQEVGPEQFF	TGTGCCAGCAGCCAAGAAGTGGGGCCTGAGCAGTTCTTC
many	TRBV3-1	TRBJ2-2	NA	CASSQVLAGELFF	TGTGCCAGCAGCCAAGTATTAGCCGGGGAGCTGTTTTTT
once	TRBV7-2	TRBJ1-6	NA	CASSLRRYNSPLHF	TGTGCCAGCAGCTTAAGACGTTATAATTCACCCCTCCACTTT
NA	TRBV20-1	TRBJ1-2	TRBD1	CSARTGYDYGYTF	TGCAGTGCTAGGACAGGGTATGACTATGGCTACACCTTC
NA	TRBV29-1	TRBJ1-1	NA	CSVTGFTEAFF	TGCAGCGTAACAGGGTTCACTGAAGCTTTCTTT
few	TRBV6-2/TRBV6-3	TRBJ2-3	TRBD2	CASSYGREWVSTDTQYF	TGTGCCAGCAGTTACGGGCGGGAGTGGGTTAGCACAGATACGCAGTATTTT
NA	TRBV4-2	TRBJ1-3	NA	CASSQGAGGGGNTIYF	TGTGCCAGCAGCCAAGGGGCCGGGGGAGGTGGAAACACCATATATTTT
many	TRBV12-3/TRBV12-4	TRBJ2-2	NA	CASSGHLLTGELFF	TGTGCCAGCAGTGGTCACCTACTAACCGGGGAGCTGTTTTTT
NA	TRBV29-1	TRBJ1-1	NA	CSVDISGTEAFF	TGCAGCGTTGATATCTCAGGCACTGAAGCTTTCTTT